These 19 T cell receptor beta chains came from one sample sequenced in a study. MiXCR, run by TCRdb on the 5' RACE reads, gives a single entry per CDR3 protein. The profile shows 35,000 to 50,000 distinct CDR3 sequences, less than 30% of them singletons. The sample taken for sequencing was memory CD4+ T cells sorted from a lymph node. Subset specified: memory CD4+ T cells, CD4+CD45RO+CD25-. These receptors were collected from a female donor with breast cancer.

This clonotype was seen more than once but under ten times. This chain connects TRBV29-1 to TRBJ2-5; no definite D call. This CDR3 has 10 amino acids. The V gene lost 7 bases and the J gene lost 3 bases, with 6 bases spanning the gap. CDR1 and CDR2 (germline): SQVTM, ANQGSEA. The CDR3 nucleotides are TGCAGCGCCCAGAAAGAGACCCAGTACTTC. Protein product: CSAQKETQYF.

V is TRBV7-9 and J is TRBJ1-4, with D uncertain. Deletions cut 2 bases from V and 2 bases from J, with 3 bases between. CDR3 size: 13 residues. The germline gives CDR1 SEHNR, CDR2 FQNEAQ (reference sequence). The CDR3 region is CASSLRTNEKLFF. The CDR3 nucleotides are TGTGCCAGCAGCTTACGCACTAATGAAAAACTGTTTTTT.

The chain carries TRBV9 and TRBJ2-5; TRBD2 agrees at 12 bases. The V and J ends lost 2 bases and 4 bases, in that order; junction bases with no gene match: 6. Germline lookup yields CDR1 SGDLS and CDR2 YYNGEE. The CDR3 covers 16 residues. Here the CDR3 reads CASSVPSGGARETQYF. The CDR3 coding sequence is TGTGCCAGCAGCGTCCCTAGCGGGGGGGCACGAGAGACCCAGTACTTC.

This chain links TRBV7-2 with TRBJ2-5, with 8 bases fitting TRBD2. V shed 4 bases and J 5 bases; nucleotides not matched to a gene: 9. Germline CDR1 is SGHTA and CDR2 is FQGNSA. The CDR3 loop spans 15 amino acids. The CDR3 nucleotides are TGTGCCAGCAGCTCCGGGGGGGCCATTCTTGAGACCCAGTACTTC. Its protein product is CASSSGGAILETQYF.

In this sample, this clonotype turned up many times. The chain employs TRBV20-1 and TRBJ2-3, with TRBD1 as a possible D gene (5 bases). This CDR3 has 15 amino acids. The V end was cut by 0 bases, the J end by 1 base, with 11 bases between. The V gene's germline CDR1 is DFQATT and CDR2 SNEGSKA (reference sequence). CDR3 nucleotide sequence: TGCAGTGCTAGAGATGCTGGCAGGGGCACAGATACGCAGTATTTT. It encodes CSARDAGRGTDTQYF.

This clonotype has only a few counts. The chain has TRBV5-1 and TRBJ2-7, with D maybe TRBD2 (5 bases). Germline V gives CDR1 SGHRS, CDR2 YFSETQ. Trimming left V 0 bases short and J 2 bases short, with 6 bases between. The CDR3 runs to 13 residues. The chain's CDR3 is CASSLDGTYEQYF. The CDR3 DNA reads TGCGCCAGCAGCTTGGACGGGACCTACGAGCAGTACTTC. Variable domain in full (rest from reference TRBV5-1 and TRBJ2-7): KAGVTQTPRYLIKTRGQQVTLSCSPISGHRSVSWYQQTPGQGLQFLFEYFSETQRNKGNFPGRFSGRQFSNSRSEMNVSTLELGDSALYLCASSLDGTYEQYFGPGTRLTVT.

This clonotype has just a few counts. The gene calls are TRBV12-3 or TRBV12-4 and TRBJ2-3, with 7 bases aligning to TRBD2. CDR3 length equals 16 residues. V lost 5 bases, J lost 6 bases, and 14 bases stayed unmatched. The CDR3 spells CASSPPYHGLVDTQYF. Written as DNA, the CDR3 is TGTGCCAGCAGTCCCCCGTATCACGGACTAGTCGATACGCAGTATTTT.

A remark on this clonotype: One end of the junction does not line up with germline, which may come from a read error. The rearrangement joins TRBV24-1 to TRBJ2-1; D may match TRBD1 or TRBD2 (5 bases each). This CDR3 has 16 amino acids. The germline gives CDR1 KGHDR, CDR2 SFDVKD. The CDR3 reads CATGDSVSWGLNEQFF. As DNA, the CDR3 is TGTGCCACCGGTGATTCGGTTAGTTGGGGGTTGAATGAGCAGTTCTTC.

The chain has TRBV5-5 and TRBJ2-1; 12 nucleotides agree with TRBD2. J was trimmed by 8 bases and V by 7 bases; bases with no gene match: 13. In germline, CDR1 is SGHKS, CDR2 YYEKEE (reference sequence). The CDR3 spans 16 residues. CDR3 nucleotides: TGTGCCAGCGGCTCGCGGGGGGGACTAGCGGGCTATGAGCAGTTCTTC. As protein: CASGSRGGLAGYEQFF.

The CDR3, as DNA: TGCAGTGCCCGGGGGTTGTCACACGGGGAGGTCGGAGAGACCCAGTACTTC. Translating it yields CSARGLSHGEVGETQYF. The chain is built from TRBV20-1 and TRBJ2-5; tentative D call: TRBD2 (6 bases). Per germline, CDR1 DFQATT and CDR2 SNEGSKA (reference sequence). This CDR3 comprises 17 residues. V was clipped by 6 bases and J by 4 bases, with 27 bases between them.

V and J are TRBV20-1 and TRBJ2-7; 7 bases are shared with TRBD2. CDR1 is DFQATT and CDR2 is SNEGSKA in the germline V gene (reference sequence). CDR3 size: 17 residues. The V and J ends lost 3 bases and 2 bases, in that order; junction bases with no gene match: 16. The CDR3 sequence: CSASFPSGGHSTYEQYF. The CDR3 DNA follows: TGCAGTGCTAGTTTTCCGTCGGGAGGCCACAGTACCTACGAGCAGTACTTC.

This clonotype showed up many times. Here the CDR3 reads CASSFSDRGNSPLHF. CDR3 in DNA: TGTGCCAGCAGCTTCTCGGACAGGGGGAATTCACCCCTCCACTTT. V gene TRBV7-9 combines with J gene TRBJ1-6; TRBD1 matches at 10 bases. There are 15 residues in the CDR3. Trimming cost V 3 bases and J 7 bases; bases outside gene matches: 3. The germline V gene has CDR1 SEHNR and CDR2 FQNEAQ (reference sequence). The whole variable domain, filled in from reference TRBV7-9 and TRBJ1-6, reads DTGVSQNPRHKITKRGQNVTFRCDPISEHNRLYWYRQTLGQGPEFLTYFQNEAQLEKSRLLSDRFSAERPKGSFSTLEIQRTEQGDSAMYLCASSFSDRGNSPLHFGNGTRLTVT.

J is TRBJ2-7 and V is TRBV4-1; the match to TRBD1 covers 8 bases. The trim removed 4 bases at V and 0 bases at J, leaving 5 bases unmatched. CDR1 and CDR2 from the germline V gene are MGHRA and YSYEKL. This CDR3 comprises 15 residues. The CDR3 nucleotides are TGCGCCAGCAGCCCTGGACAGGGAAGCTCCTACGAGCAGTACTTC. It specifies CASSPGQGSSYEQYF.

The chain joins TRBV6-2 or TRBV6-3 to TRBJ2-1; tentative D call: TRBD1 (6 bases). Trimming shortened V by 0 bases and J by 0 bases, and 18 bases separated the two germline ends. Germline CDR1 is MNHEY and CDR2 is SVGEGT. This CDR3 is built from 19 residues. The DNA of the CDR3 is TGTGCCAGCAGTTACTCGATTCCGGGGATAGGGGGCTCCTACAATGAGCAGTTCTTC. The encoded protein is CASSYSIPGIGGSYNEQFF.

This clonotype was picked up a small number of times. V usage is TRBV6-5 and J usage is TRBJ2-7; tentatively, D is TRBD2 (6 bases). Germline V gene lookup returns CDR1 MNHEY and CDR2 SVGAGI. The V end was cut by 5 bases, the J end by 5 bases, with 13 bases between. The CDR3 totals 13 residues. CDR3 sequence reads: CASSNPTSHEQYF. The CDR3 nucleotides read TGTGCCAGCAGTAACCCGACTAGTCACGAGCAGTACTTC.

This clonotype has more than one count but fewer than ten. V gene TRBV14 combines with J gene TRBJ1-1; the D is unclear. The CDR3 has 13 residues. The germline V and J ends were trimmed by 4 bases and 2 bases, with 8 bases remaining between them. Germline assignment: CDR1 SGHDN and CDR2 FVKESK. The CDR3 region is CASSRSENTEAFF. DNA for the CDR3: TGTGCCAGCAGCCGATCAGAAAACACTGAAGCTTTCTTT.

This clonotype was seen a handful of times. This chain links TRBV11-2 with TRBJ2-1, with TRBD2 identical over 8 bases. Germline V gene lookup returns CDR1 SGHAT and CDR2 FQNNGV. With 7 bases clipped from V and 5 bases from J, the junction kept 7 bases outside the gene matches. CDR3 size: 14 residues. The CDR3 sequence is CASTISGTNNEQFF. The CDR3, as DNA: TGTGCCAGCACGATTAGCGGGACTAACAATGAGCAGTTCTTC.

A few counts support this clonotype. The chain uses TRBV20-1 and TRBJ2-7; D unclear. Germline values: CDR1 DFQATT, CDR2 SNEGSKA (reference sequence). V lost 3 bases, J lost 9 bases, and 15 bases lay in between. This CDR3 region has 12 residues. CDR3 sequence: CSARGPPERQYF. The DNA for the CDR3 is TGCAGTGCTAGGGGCCCCCCGGAACGGCAGTACTTC.

CDR3 bases: TGTGCCAGCAGCCCTCAGGGGTATTCCTACGAGCAGTACTTC. Translating gives CASSPQGYSYEQYF. This chain connects TRBV7-2 to TRBJ2-7, with D possibly matching TRBD1 (6 bases). Looked up from germline, CDR1 is SGHTA and CDR2 is FQGNSA. CDR3 length: 14 amino acids. V lost 5 bases and J 1 base, leaving 12 bases between the germline ends. The complete variable domain, with remaining parts taken from reference TRBV7-2 and TRBJ2-7, reads GAGVSQSPSNKVTEKGKDVELRCDPISGHTALYWYRQSLGQGLEFLIYFQGNSAPDKSGLPSDRFSAERTGGSVSTLTIQRTQQEDSAVYLCASSPQGYSYEQYFGPGTRLTVT.